Presented here are 27 T cell receptor beta chains from one specimen sequenced in a study of blood T cell repertoires in COVID-19. TCRdb keeps only in-frame clones here, not all; method: immunoSEQ multiplex PCR. This sample yields hundreds of thousands of clones, of which about 83% are seen a single time; roughly 5% belongs to the top ten. Input material: peripheral blood. The receptors were gathered from a man older than 75 with acute or convalescent COVID-19.

The J gene is TRBJ2-3, the V gene TRBV9; 7 bases fit TRBD2. The germline V gene has CDR1 SGDLS and CDR2 YYNGEE. Germline trimming cut 4 bases from V and 0 bases from J; bases unmatched to any gene: 14. This CDR3 region has 18 residues. The CDR3 sequence: CASSSSHSSGASTDTQYF. Written as DNA, the CDR3 is TGTGCCAGCAGCTCTAGCCATTCTAGCGGAGCTAGCACAGATACGCAGTATTTT.

The chain has TRBV9 and TRBJ2-2, with a weak D call TRBD2 (5 bases). Looked up from germline, CDR1 is SGDLS and CDR2 is YYNGEE. The CDR3 is 15 residues long. V lost 0 bases and J lost 5, with 11 bases in between. The CDR3 here is CASSVVDYGTGELFF. In DNA form, the CDR3 reads TGTGCCAGCAGCGTAGTTGACTATGGGACCGGGGAGCTGTTTTTT.

The sample holds a few counts of this clone. The chain uses TRBV5-4 and TRBJ2-2; a possible D gene is TRBD2 (6 bases). There are 16 residues in the CDR3. V lost 4 bases to trimming and J lost 0 bases, with 13 bases between them. Germline V gene lookup returns CDR1 SGHNT and CDR2 YYREEE (reference sequence). CDR3 region: CASSRRAGTNTGELFF. CDR3 DNA: TGTGCCAGCAGCCGCAGGGCGGGAACGAACACCGGGGAGCTGTTTTTT.

The CDR3 loop is CASSLGRRQGRTYNEQFF. CDR3 bases: TGCGCCAGCAGCTTGGGCCGACGACAGGGAAGGACCTACAATGAGCAGTTCTTC. The rearrangement links TRBV5-1 to TRBJ2-1, with 7 bases identical to TRBD1. V was pared by 0 bases and J by 2 bases, with 11 bases of the junction left unmatched. Germline V lookup: CDR1 SGHRS, CDR2 YFSETQ. CDR3 length equals 18 residues.

In this sample, this clone turned up a few times. J is TRBJ1-3 and V is TRBV3-1 (or the pseudogene TRBV3-2); D may be TRBD1 (5 bases). Germline lookup yields CDR1 LGHDT and CDR2 YNNKEL (reference sequence). Trimming stripped 8 bases from V and 5 bases from J, with 13 bases between. The CDR3 length is 13 residues. CDR3 loop: CASGGLSRNTIYF. DNA of the CDR3: TGTGCCAGCGGGGGACTATCTAGAAACACCATATATTTT.

The chain is built from TRBV2 and TRBJ2-1; D unclear. Trimming removed 5 bases at V and 6 bases at J, with 17 bases between. This CDR3 contains 15 residues. Germline V gives CDR1 SNHLY, CDR2 FYNNEI. The chain's CDR3 is CASSYRIGSINEQFF. CDR3 nucleotide sequence: TGTGCCAGCAGTTACCGAATCGGGTCGATCAATGAGCAGTTCTTC.

This rearrangement joins TRBV7-2 to TRBJ1-1, with D possibly TRBD1 on 6 matching bases. The CDR3 contains 14 residues. CDR1 is SGHTA and CDR2 is FQGNSA in the germline V gene. V was clipped by 2 bases and J by 4 bases, with 11 bases between them. The CDR3, as DNA: TGTGCCAGCAGCTTAATACCAGGGGCCACTGAAGCTTTCTTT. Translating it yields CASSLIPGATEAFF.

The chain recombines TRBV10-3 with TRBJ2-7, with TRBD1 matching over 8 bases. Germline trimming cut 4 bases from V and 5 bases from J; bases unmatched to any gene: 4. The length of the CDR3 is 13 residues. Germline CDR1 reads ENHRY; CDR2 reads SYGVKD. CDR3 in amino acids: CAISGTGFHEQYF. The DNA of the CDR3 is TGTGCCATCAGTGGGACAGGGTTCCACGAGCAGTACTTC.

The genes are TRBV11-2 and TRBJ2-1; 14 nucleotides line up with TRBD2. The V and J ends lost 5 bases and 9 bases, in that order; junction bases with no gene match: 9. The germline CDR1 and CDR2 sequences are SGHAT and FQNNGV. This CDR3 is built from 16 residues. For the CDR3, the DNA is TGTGCCAGCAGCCTATCGGGACTAGCGGGAGAGATTGAGCAGTTCTTC. Translating gives CASSLSGLAGEIEQFF.

This chain links TRBV9 with TRBJ2-3; 7 bases align to TRBD2. The V segment lost 0 bases and the J segment 6 bases; nucleotides outside the gene matches: 7. This CDR3 contains 15 residues. Germline CDR1 and CDR2: SGDLS and YYNGEE. The DNA of the CDR3 is TGTGCCAGCAGCGTAGGACTAGCCCGCCCCGATACGCAGTATTTT. It translates to CASSVGLARPDTQYF.

The chain carries TRBV19 and TRBJ1-1; D unresolved. Trimming removed 2 bases from V and 1 base from J, with 11 bases in between. CDR3 length: 15 residues. Per the germline V gene, CDR1 is LNHDA and CDR2 is SQIVND (reference sequence). The CDR3 DNA follows: TGTGCCAGTAGTATAAGTCCGGGGAGGAACACTGAAGCTTTCTTT. Its protein is CASSISPGRNTEAFF.

The chain carries TRBV3-1 (or the pseudogene TRBV3-2) and TRBJ2-2, with D unclear. The CDR3 consists of 14 residues. The germline V gene has CDR1 LGHDT and CDR2 YNNKEL (reference sequence). The V end lost 5 bases, the J end lost 1 base, and 8 bases lay between the germline ends. The CDR3, as DNA: TGTGCCAGCAGCACAGTCGGGAACACCGGGGAGCTGTTTTTT. Translation gives CASSTVGNTGELFF.

The V and J genes are TRBV9 and TRBJ2-1, with 8 bases identical to TRBD2. This CDR3 is built from 15 residues. From germline, CDR1 is SGDLS and CDR2 YYNGEE. The trim removed 4 bases at V and 0 bases at J, leaving 3 bases unmatched. CDR3 loop: CASSQRGNSYNEQFF. CDR3 bases: TGTGCCAGCAGCCAGCGGGGGAACTCCTACAATGAGCAGTTCTTC.

The chain is built from TRBV20-1 and TRBJ2-7, with D possibly matching TRBD1 (5 bases). CDR1 and CDR2 from the germline V gene are DFQATT and SNEGSKA (reference sequence). Trimming stripped 1 base from V and 8 bases from J, with 9 bases between. The CDR3 runs to 11 residues. CDR3 sequence (DNA): TGCAGTGCTAGAGTGGACATCCAGCAGTACTTC. Translating gives CSARVDIQQYF.

The rearrangement links TRBV15 to TRBJ1-1; 7 bases are a match to TRBD1. This CDR3 has 16 residues. V lost 0 bases and J lost 4; bases outside the gene matches: 8. Germline CDR1 and CDR2: LNHNV and YYDKDF (reference sequence). The CDR3 sequence is CATSRDKTGPRTEAFF. The CDR3 DNA reads TGTGCCACCAGCAGAGATAAGACAGGGCCCCGCACTGAAGCTTTCTTT.

In its sample, this clone was seen a few times. This sample includes further DNA sequences coding for the same CDR3. The chain links TRBV7-9 to TRBJ2-7; 10 bases match TRBD1. The V and J ends lost 4 bases and 4 bases, in that order; junction bases with no gene match: 4. This CDR3 has 14 amino acids. Germline CDR1 and CDR2: SEHNR and FQNEAQ (reference sequence). CDR3 residues: CASSSGTGDYEQYF. In nucleotides, the CDR3 is TGTGCCAGCAGCTCCGGGACAGGGGATTACGAGCAGTACTTC.

The chain employs TRBV5-6 and TRBJ1-3; D is unclear. CDR1 is SGHDT, CDR2 YYEEEE, per germline. Between the trimmed V and J ends, which lost 1 base and 0 bases, there was a span of 14 bases. The CDR3 runs 17 residues. CDR3 sequence reads: CASSLFGLLDSGNTIYF. CDR3 in DNA: TGTGCCAGCAGCTTGTTCGGACTCCTTGACTCTGGAAACACCATATATTTT.

The gene calls are TRBV5-1 and TRBJ2-7; 11 bases map to TRBD2. The V gene end was trimmed by 3 bases and the J gene end by 4 bases; junction bases not matched to a gene: 15. CDR1 and CDR2 from the germline V gene are SGHRS and YFSETQ. CDR3 size: 18 residues. The CDR3 loop reads CASSSGTSGLYDHYEQYF. CDR3 coding DNA: TGCGCCAGCAGCTCCGGGACTAGCGGCCTTTACGACCATTACGAGCAGTACTTC. Combining the CDR3 with reference TRBV5-1 and TRBJ2-7 gives the whole variable domain KAGVTQTPRYLIKTRGQQVTLSCSPISGHRSVSWYQQTPGQGLQFLFEYFSETQRNKGNFPGRFSGRQFSNSRSEMNVSTLELGDSALYLCASSSGTSGLYDHYEQYFGPGTRLTVT.

The V call is TRBV25-1, the J call TRBJ2-5, with a possible D match to TRBD1 (6 bases). V was trimmed by 8 bases and J by 2 bases, leaving 12 bases between them. The CDR3 contains 13 residues. Germline V CDR1 and CDR2: MGHDK, SYGVNS. CDR3 in amino acids: CASETGIQETQYF. In DNA form, the CDR3 reads TGTGCCAGCGAAACAGGGATACAAGAGACCCAGTACTTC.

The J gene is TRBJ1-1, the V gene TRBV6-4; no clear D. Germline V gene lookup returns CDR1 MRHNA and CDR2 SNTAGT. The CDR3 loop spans 13 amino acids. V was pared by 3 bases and J by 5 bases, with 10 bases between. The CDR3 bases are TGTGCCAGCAGTGAGGAGGGTCGGACTGAAGCTTTCTTT. Translation gives CASSEEGRTEAFF.

The chain carries TRBV5-1 and TRBJ2-2; a possible D gene is TRBD2 (6 bases). V lost 0 bases to trimming and J lost 2 bases, with 17 bases between them. CDR1 and CDR2 from the germline V gene are SGHRS and YFSETQ. This CDR3 comprises 18 residues. The CDR3 loop reads CASSLVGRREYNTGELFF. CDR3 DNA sequence: TGCGCCAGCAGCTTGGTCGGCAGGAGGGAATATAACACCGGGGAGCTGTTTTTT.

This chain uses TRBV19 with TRBJ2-1, with a possible D match to TRBD2 (7 bases). Germline V gene lookup returns CDR1 LNHDA and CDR2 SQIVND (reference sequence). V dropped 1 base and J dropped 10 bases, with 17 bases sitting between them. The CDR3 has 15 amino acids. CDR3 nucleotide sequence: TGTGCCAGTAGTATAGGCGGGGGCGCCGTCTACGAGCAGTTCTTC. It codes for CASSIGGGAVYEQFF.

This clone has only a few counts. This chain links TRBV5-1 with TRBJ1-6; no reliable D call. V lost 1 base, J lost 8 bases, and 13 bases lay in between. The germline CDR1 and CDR2 sequences are SGHRS and YFSETQ. This CDR3 is 15 amino acids long. The DNA for the CDR3 is TGCGCCAGCAGCTTGTCCGACGACACCCATTCACCCCTCCACTTT. It codes for CASSLSDDTHSPLHF.

The gene calls are TRBV10-2 and TRBJ2-7; possible D gene TRBD1, 6 bases. The V and J ends lost 6 bases and 0 bases respectively, with 9 bases between them. The germline V gene encodes CDR1 WSHSY and CDR2 SAAADI. The CDR3 covers 13 residues. The CDR3 nucleotides are TGCGCCAGCAGGAGGGGGAGCTCCTACGAGCAGTACTTC. Translated, it gives CASRRGSSYEQYF.

This clone has just a few counts. V gene TRBV5-4 combines with J gene TRBJ2-5; 8 positions match TRBD1. The CDR3 runs 15 residues. Germline V gene sequence: CDR1 SGHNT, CDR2 YYREEE (reference sequence). V gave up 3 bases and J gave up 5 bases; unmatched junction bases: 9. The CDR3 DNA reads TGTGCCAGCAGCTACCTGGGACAGGTTGGCGAGACCCAGTACTTC. This encodes CASSYLGQVGETQYF.

The CDR3 nucleotides are TGTGCCAGCTCACTTCCGTCCGGCTACGAGCAGTACTTC. Residues: CASSLPSGYEQYF. The chain joins TRBV18 to TRBJ2-7; D is unresolved. The germline V gene encodes CDR1 KGHSH and CDR2 LQKENI. Trimming removed 4 bases at V and 3 bases at J, with 10 bases between. The CDR3 contains 13 residues.

This clone was seen only once. The rearrangement links TRBV7-9 to TRBJ1-2, with D uncertain. The V gene lost 5 bases and the J gene lost 4 bases, with 14 bases spanning the gap. CDR1 is SEHNR, CDR2 FQNEAQ, per germline (reference sequence). There are 14 residues in the CDR3. The CDR3 nucleotides are TGTGCCAGCAGCCCAACCGCCGGGAGCTATGGCTACACCTTC. It yields the protein CASSPTAGSYGYTF.